The 24 T cell receptor beta chains in this list originate from one sample, sequenced in a study of circulating and synovial CD4+ cells in juvenile arthritis (dated by TCRdb to 2013 to 2016). Library preparation employed the immunoSEQ multiplex PCR assay. The table comes from immuneACCESS by way of TCRdb, which keeps in-frame sequences with V and J called. Part of the clones is missing from these tables; in studies checked, under half for an unresolved V gene and the rest for unknown reasons. This sample comprises some 15,000 clones, around 80% of them detected only once. Jointly, the top ten make up about 3.6% of the sample. Input material: CD4+ T cells from synovial fluid. All receptors derive from a human patient with juvenile idiopathic arthritis. Some clones in this sample may be carry-over from other donors' samples.

The genes are TRBV30 and TRBJ2-1; 9 bases agree with TRBD1. Germline CDR1 and CDR2: GTSNPN and SVGIG (reference sequence). The trim removed 5 bases at V and 1 base at J, leaving 3 bases unmatched. CDR3 length equals 14 residues. This chain's CDR3 is CAWGGQGSYNEQFF. CDR3 DNA sequence: TGTGCCTGGGGAGGACAGGGGTCCTACAATGAGCAGTTCTTC.

V is TRBV30 and J is TRBJ1-5; 7 nucleotides line up with TRBD1. Trimming at V came to 4 bases and at J to 0 bases, leaving 18 bases not matched to a gene. Germline-derived CDR1 and CDR2 are GTSNPN and SVGIG (reference sequence). This CDR3 has 19 amino acids. CDR3 coding DNA: TGTGCCTGGATACCGGGGGTAGACAGGGAGAGGGATAGCAATCAGCCCCAGCATTTT. Translating gives CAWIPGVDRERDSNQPQHF.

In its sample, this clone was seen a few times. The junction departs from the called germline gene at one end, perhaps through a read error. Other nucleotide sequences in the sample specify the same CDR3. The chain uses TRBV6-5 and TRBJ1-6, with D possibly matching TRBD1 (6 bases). This CDR3 has 15 amino acids. The V gene's germline CDR1 is MNHEY and CDR2 SVGAGI. The CDR3 loop is CASSYSTQGDSPLHF. The CDR3 DNA follows: TGTGCCAGCAGCTACTCAACACAGGGTGACTCACCCCTCCACTTT.

V usage is TRBV15 and J usage is TRBJ2-5; the match to TRBD2 covers 14 bases. The length of the CDR3 is 16 residues. With 1 base clipped from V and 2 bases from J, the junction kept 0 bases outside the gene matches. CDR1 and CDR2 from the germline V gene are LNHNV and YYDKDF (reference sequence). In DNA, the CDR3 is TGTGCCACCAGCAGAGGGACTAGCGGGGGGCAAGAGACCCAGTACTTC. It is translated as CATSRGTSGGQETQYF.

This clone was picked up one time. This chain links TRBV30 with TRBJ2-1; TRBD2 matches at 8 bases. Per germline, CDR1 GTSNPN and CDR2 SVGIG (reference sequence). J gave up 2 bases and V 3 bases, and 9 bases lay outside the gene matches. The CDR3 totals 16 residues. CDR3 protein: CAWRSLSGDTYNEQFF. Here the CDR3 DNA reads TGTGCCTGGAGATCCCTTAGCGGGGACACCTACAATGAGCAGTTCTTC.

This chain joins TRBV9 and TRBJ1-2; 7 bases match TRBD1. Germline V gene sequence: CDR1 SGDLS, CDR2 YYNGEE. The CDR3 totals 15 residues. V lost 4 bases to trimming and J lost 5 bases; unmatched junction nucleotides: 11. The CDR3 is CASSPGPTGDYGYTF. In DNA form, the CDR3 reads TGTGCCAGCAGCCCGGGTCCTACAGGGGATTATGGCTACACCTTC.

V usage is TRBV5-1 and J usage is TRBJ1-2; D may be TRBD1 (6 bases). The V gene's germline CDR1 is SGHRS and CDR2 YFSETQ. Trimming shortened V by 4 bases and J by 12 bases, and 16 bases separated the two germline ends. The CDR3 runs 12 residues. The CDR3 DNA is TGCGCCAGCAGCCCGGGGACAACTGGGAACACCTTC. Translation: CASSPGTTGNTF.

V and J are TRBV30 and TRBJ1-1; D remains ambiguous. CDR1 is GTSNPN, CDR2 SVGIG, per germline (reference sequence). Trimming removed 1 base at V and 4 bases at J, with 7 bases between. The CDR3 runs to 12 residues. The CDR3, as DNA: TGTGCCTGGAGTGCGGAGAGCACTGAAGCTTTCTTT. The encoded protein is CAWSAESTEAFF.

The chain joins TRBV2 to TRBJ2-7; D is perhaps TRBD2 (6 bases). The CDR3 has 12 amino acids. V dropped 6 bases and J dropped 5 bases, with 11 bases sitting between them. CDR1 SNHLY and CDR2 FYNNEI come from the germline V gene. Written as DNA, the CDR3 is TGTGCCAGCAGCAAACTAGCTCACGAGCAGTACTTC. Residues: CASSKLAHEQYF.

This clone was found a few times. The rearrangement joins TRBV19 to TRBJ1-6; tentative D call: TRBD1 (6 bases). Trimming left V 7 bases short and J 6 bases short, with 13 bases between. The CDR3 consists of 14 residues. Germline CDR1 and CDR2: LNHDA and SQIVND (reference sequence). The CDR3 loop is CASKGRGINSPLHF. The CDR3 DNA sequence: TGTGCCAGTAAGGGCAGGGGAATTAATTCACCCCTCCACTTT.

Only one count was recorded for this clone. V and J are TRBV4-1 and TRBJ2-4, with TRBD2 identical over 12 bases. V lost 4 bases, J lost 1 base, and 2 bases stayed unmatched. CDR1 and CDR2 from the germline V gene are MGHRA and YSYEKL. The CDR3 sequence is 16 residues long. The CDR3 is CASSLTSGGAKNIQYF. The CDR3 DNA reads TGCGCCAGCAGCCTTACTAGCGGGGGGGCCAAAAACATTCAGTACTTC.

Of note for this clone: At one end the junction does not follow the germline gene, possibly because of a read error. This chain uses TRBV4-1 with TRBJ2-3; unclear D gene. The CDR3 is 13 residues long. Germline CDR1 reads MGHRA; CDR2 reads YSYEKL. The CDR3 reads CASSLRSTDTQYF. The CDR3 coding sequence is TGTGCCAGCAGTTTGAGAAGCACAGATACGCAGTATTTT.

Remarks on this clone: Other DNA sequences within the sample encode an identical CDR3. The chain combines TRBV6-5 with TRBJ2-2; 7 bases are a match to TRBD2. Trimming removed 3 bases from V and 5 bases from J; junction bases left unmatched: 3. The CDR3 totals 14 residues. Germline V lookup: CDR1 MNHEY, CDR2 SVGAGI. For the CDR3, the DNA is TGTGCCAGCAGTTATGATAGCGGGACCGGGGAGCTGTTTTTT. Translated: CASSYDSGTGELFF.

Comments on this clone: The junction departs from germline at one end; a sequencing error may be responsible. The rearrangement uses TRBV4-3 and TRBJ2-3; TRBD1 matches at 11 bases. Germline lookup yields CDR1 LGHNA and CDR2 YSLEER. The CDR3 contains 20 residues. CDR3 loop: CASSQDLGTGGRSSTDAQYF. The CDR3 bases are TGCGCCAGCAGCCAAGATCTCGGGACAGGGGGGAGGTCGAGCACAGATGCGCAGTATTTT.

The chain is built from TRBV13 and TRBJ2-7; 8 bases line up with TRBD1. The CDR3 runs 13 residues. Germline V gives CDR1 PRHDT, CDR2 FYEKMQ (reference sequence). The V gene end was trimmed by 2 bases and the J gene end by 3 bases; junction bases not matched to a gene: 0. The CDR3 DNA is TGTGCCAGCAGCTTAACAGGGGGCTACGAGCAGTACTTC. Its translation: CASSLTGGYEQYF.

This chain uses TRBV12-5 with TRBJ2-1; 11 positions match TRBD2. With 0 bases clipped from V and 4 bases from J, the junction kept 5 bases outside the gene matches. The length of the CDR3 is 17 residues. Germline-derived CDR1 and CDR2 are LGHNT and FRNRAP. CDR3 coding DNA: TGTGCTAGTGGTTTGGTAATAGCGGGGGGGTTTTACAATGAGCAGTTCTTC. It encodes CASGLVIAGGFYNEQFF.

V and J are TRBV10-3 and TRBJ1-2, with 7 bases aligning to TRBD1. The CDR3 runs 14 residues. V dropped 2 bases and J dropped 1; count of bases not matched to a gene: 1. Germline lookup yields CDR1 ENHRY and CDR2 SYGVKD. CDR3 sequence: CAISEGTVNYGYTF. In nucleotides, the CDR3 is TGTGCCATCAGTGAGGGGACAGTTAACTATGGCTACACCTTC.

The chain recombines TRBV27 with TRBJ1-5; D ambiguous. The germline V gene encodes CDR1 MNHEY and CDR2 SMNVEV (reference sequence). V lost 8 bases, J lost 4 bases, and 9 bases lay in between. The CDR3 is 12 residues long. The CDR3 bases are TGTGCCAGCGGTTATAGTAATCAGCCCCAGCATTTT. Protein product: CASGYSNQPQHF.

This clone was detected only a few times. The same CDR3 arises from other DNA sequences in this sample as well. The chain joins TRBV21-1 to TRBJ2-7; TRBD1 is taken as the D call from the table, unchecked against the DNA. TRBV21-1 is a pseudogene segment. This CDR3 is built from 16 residues. CDR3 DNA: TGTGCCAGCAGCAAAGTTGGGGGCACCCTCTCCTACGAGCAGTACTTC. This gives the protein CASSKVGGTLSYEQYF.

The chain is built from TRBV6-6 and TRBJ2-7; TRBD2 matches at 13 bases. The germline V gene encodes CDR1 MNHNY and CDR2 SVGAGI (reference sequence). The CDR3 covers 15 residues. Trimming removed 5 bases from V and 3 bases from J; junction bases left unmatched: 4. DNA of the CDR3: TGTGCCAGCAGTGGACTAGCGGGGGAGCACTACGAGCAGTACTTC. Translating gives CASSGLAGEHYEQYF.

V gene TRBV29-1 combines with J gene TRBJ1-1, with D maybe TRBD1 (5 bases). This CDR3 spans 11 amino acids. Germline values: CDR1 SQVTM, CDR2 ANQGSEA. V lost 7 bases and J 4 bases, leaving 10 bases between the germline ends. The chain's CDR3 is CSAEGLTEAFF. CDR3 coding DNA: TGCAGCGCGGAGGGACTCACTGAAGCTTTCTTT.

The genes are TRBV29-1 and TRBJ2-7; a possible D gene is TRBD2 (6 bases). The CDR3 has 14 residues. V dropped 5 bases and J dropped 4 bases, with 18 bases sitting between them. Germline CDR1 reads SQVTM; CDR2 reads ANQGSEA. CDR3 nucleotides: TGCAGCGTTTTGACGGGACTTGGCTCTTACGAGCAGTACTTC. It translates to CSVLTGLGSYEQYF.

V and J are TRBV2 and TRBJ1-2; 8 bases align to TRBD1. Germline V gene lookup returns CDR1 SNHLY and CDR2 FYNNEI. The CDR3 is 14 residues long. After removal of 6 bases from V and 6 bases from J, the junction contained 9 bases not matched to a gene. The DNA of the CDR3 is TGTGCCAGCAGAAATCAGGGGGCCCCCAATGGCTACACCTTC. This translates into CASRNQGAPNGYTF.

The rearrangement uses TRBV6-6 and TRBJ2-5, with D uncertain. V was shortened by 2 bases and J by 4 bases, with 5 bases between the two germline ends. Germline CDR1 and CDR2: MNHNY and SVGAGI (reference sequence). The CDR3 sequence is 12 residues long. DNA for the CDR3: TGTGCCAGCAGTTACGAACTAGAGACCCAGTACTTC. Its protein product is CASSYELETQYF.